A selection of T cell receptor beta chains follows, all from one sample in a study of blood T cell repertoires in COVID-19. TCRdb keeps only in-frame clones here, not all; method: immunoSEQ multiplex PCR. In the table there are hundreds of thousands of clones, around 88% of which are singletons. Sequenced input: PBMCs or T cells enriched from blood (not recorded which). These receptors were obtained from a woman in her 50s with acute COVID-19. Each CDR3 is given with its conserved first and last residue. The D gene is left open where the match is weak. Clone size is not always given. Where it is, it says once, few, many or a class for expanded clones.

d_call	cdr3_length	clone_size	j_call	v_call	cdr3_aa	cdr3_nt
NA	14	few	TRBJ1-1	TRBV28	CASTSPWANTEAFF	TGTGCCAGCACCTCCCCCTGGGCCAACACTGAAGCTTTCTTT
NA	15	NA	TRBJ2-1	TRBV18	CASSPLDIPFNEQFF	TGTGCCAGCTCTCCCCTAGATATTCCCTTCAATGAGCAGTTCTTC
NA	16	NA	TRBJ1-1	TRBV19	CASTNHGGDPDTEAFF	TGTGCCAGTACCAATCACGGGGGGGACCCCGACACTGAAGCTTTCTTT
TRBD2	16	once	TRBJ2-3	TRBV18	CASSPTIAGITDTQYF	TGTGCCAGCTCACCAACAATAGCGGGAATCACAGATACGCAGTATTTT
TRBD2	16	NA	TRBJ2-3	TRBV2	CASSEWLAGGTDTQYF	TGTGCCAGCAGTGAGTGGCTAGCGGGAGGGACAGATACGCAGTATTTT
TRBD1	15	NA	TRBJ2-7	TRBV7-9	CASSPRTGGLYEQYF	TGTGCCAGCAGCCCCAGGACAGGGGGCCTCTACGAGCAGTACTTC
TRBD1	15	NA	TRBJ2-7	TRBV7-3	CASSLTGGAGYEQYF	TGTGCCAGCAGCTTAACAGGGGGCGCCGGCTACGAGCAGTACTTC
NA	13	NA	TRBJ1-2	TRBV11-2	CASSPQGGYGYTF	TGTGCCAGCAGCCCACAGGGCGGCTATGGCTACACCTTC
TRBD2	17	NA	TRBJ2-3	TRBV5-1	CASKAGASGGRTDTQYF	TGCGCCAGCAAAGCGGGGGCCTCCGGCGGGCGCACAGATACGCAGTATTTT
TRBD1	17	NA	TRBJ2-6	TRBV27	CASSTTRGRSGANVLTF	TGTGCCAGCAGTACCACCAGGGGGCGGTCTGGGGCCAACGTCCTGACTTTC
TRBD1	14	few	TRBJ1-2	TRBV9	CASSARTGGGGYTF	TGTGCCAGCAGCGCAAGGACAGGGGGCGGTGGCTACACCTTC
NA	17	NA	TRBJ1-2	TRBV10-2	CASSVRGFPKANYGYTF	TGCGCCAGCAGCGTACGGGGGTTCCCTAAAGCTAACTATGGCTACACCTTC
NA	14	NA	TRBJ2-7	TRBV9	CASSVDGRRSEQYF	TGTGCCAGCAGCGTAGACGGGAGAAGGTCCGAGCAGTACTTC
TRBD1	15	once	TRBJ1-2	TRBV15	CATSRPGTGTRGYTF	TGTGCCACCAGCAGACCCGGGACAGGGACGCGGGGCTACACCTTC
NA	17	once	TRBJ2-2	TRBV2	CASNHEWGDQDTGELFF	TGTGCCAGCAACCACGAGTGGGGGGATCAGGACACCGGGGAGCTGTTTTTT
TRBD1	15	NA	TRBJ1-5	TRBV3-1/TRBV3-2	CASSQGDRDGQPQHF	TGTGCCAGCAGCCAAGGGGACAGGGATGGTCAGCCCCAGCATTTT
NA	14	once	TRBJ1-3	TRBV18	CASSPQGTGNTIYF	TGTGCCAGCTCCCCGCAGGGGACTGGAAACACCATATATTTT
TRBD2	16	NA	TRBJ2-2	TRBV5-1	CASSLPGLAGPGELFF	TGCGCCAGCAGCCTCCCGGGACTAGCGGGACCCGGGGAGCTGTTTTTT
TRBD1	15	NA	TRBJ1-2	TRBV3-1/TRBV3-2	CASSQEGGRNYGYTF	TGTGCCAGCAGCCAAGAAGGGGGCCGAAACTATGGCTACACCTTC
TRBD2	15	few	TRBJ2-1	TRBV7-8	CASSLDRLAGNEQFF	TGTGCCAGCAGCTTAGATAGGCTAGCGGGCAATGAGCAGTTCTTC
TRBD1	14	NA	TRBJ2-3	TRBV28	CASSQTGVRDTQYF	TGTGCCAGCAGCCAGACAGGGGTGAGAGATACGCAGTATTTT
TRBD1	15	NA	TRBJ2-7	TRBV6-2/TRBV6-3	CASSPSGTGGYEQYF	TGTGCCAGCAGCCCATCCGGGACAGGCGGCTACGAGCAGTACTTC
TRBD2	15	once	TRBJ2-3	TRBV15	CATSIGLAEGDTQYF	TGTGCCACCAGCATCGGACTAGCGGAAGGGGATACGCAGTATTTT
TRBD1	14	NA	TRBJ1-2	TRBV6-6	CASRGQNLGYGYTF	TGTGCCAGCAGGGGACAGAATCTTGGGTATGGCTACACCTTC
NA	23	NA	TRBJ1-6	TRBV28	CASSLLRTLTVGLLSSYNSPLHF	TGTGCCAGCAGTTTGCTGCGGACGCTTACGGTGGGACTTTTGAGCTCCTATAATTCACCCCTCCACTTT
NA	12	NA	TRBJ1-2	TRBV30	CAGRGSLYGYTF	TGTGCCGGCAGGGGTTCTTTGTATGGCTACACCTTC
TRBD1	13	few	TRBJ2-7	TRBV5-4	CASSSGTAYEQYF	TGTGCCAGCAGCTCCGGGACAGCCTACGAGCAGTACTTC
NA	16	NA	TRBJ2-5	TRBV4-3	CASSQDIGANQETQYF	TGCGCCAGCAGCCAAGATATAGGGGCAAACCAAGAGACCCAGTACTTC
TRBD1	14	NA	TRBJ2-7	TRBV28	CASSRGQGAYEQYF	TGTGCCAGCAGTAGGGGACAGGGGGCGTACGAGCAGTACTTC
TRBD2	14	NA	TRBJ2-7	TRBV28	CASSLGTSEREQYF	TGTGCCAGCAGTCTCGGGACTAGCGAAAGGGAGCAGTACTTC
TRBD1	15	NA	TRBJ1-2	TRBV19	CASSTSDRTYYGYTF	TGTGCCAGTAGTACATCGGACAGGACTTACTATGGCTACACCTTC
TRBD1	15	NA	TRBJ1-6	TRBV27	CASTPRGQYNSPLHF	TGTGCCAGCACGCCAAGGGGGCAGTATAATTCACCCCTCCACTTT
TRBD2	19	NA	TRBJ2-3	TRBV12-5	CASGSGTPGLAGGWDTQYF	TGTGCTAGTGGTTCCGGGACTCCAGGACTAGCGGGGGGTTGGGATACGCAGTATTTT
TRBD2	15	NA	TRBJ2-1	TRBV5-6	CASSRGRGSYNEQFF	TGTGCCAGCAGCCGCGGGAGGGGCTCCTACAATGAGCAGTTCTTC
NA	13	few	TRBJ2-3	TRBV6-5	CASSYSYTDTQYF	TGTGCCAGCAGTTACAGCTACACAGATACGCAGTATTTT
TRBD1	14	once	TRBJ2-2	TRBV5-1	CASTGIQGAGELFF	TGCGCCAGTACAGGGATCCAGGGGGCCGGGGAGCTGTTTTTT
TRBD1	14	few	TRBJ1-6	TRBV7-3	CASSLDRGNSPLHF	TGTGCCAGCAGCTTGGACAGGGGGAATTCACCCCTCCACTTT
NA	13	NA	TRBJ1-5	TRBV27	CASADSQNQPQHF	TGTGCCAGCGCGGATAGCCAGAATCAGCCCCAGCATTTT
NA	14	NA	TRBJ1-6	TRBV6-5	CASQNGQHNSPLHF	TGTGCCAGCCAGAACGGACAGCATAATTCACCCCTCCACTTT
TRBD1	15	NA	TRBJ1-5	TRBV19	CASTMDRVDNQPQHF	TGTGCCAGTACCATGGACAGGGTGGACAATCAGCCCCAGCATTTT
NA	15	NA	TRBJ1-5	TRBV6-2/TRBV6-3	CASSYERTTNQPQHF	TGTGCCAGCAGTTACGAACGGACTACCAATCAGCCCCAGCATTTT
TRBD1	15	NA	TRBJ2-7	TRBV19	CASSMTGTGGFAQYF	TGTGCCAGTAGTATGACCGGGACAGGGGGCTTTGCGCAGTACTTC
NA	13	NA	TRBJ1-5	TRBV28	CASSFDRGQPQHF	TGTGCCAGCAGTTTTGATCGCGGGCAGCCCCAGCATTTT
NA	13	NA	TRBJ2-2	TRBV5-6	CASSRLETGELFF	TGTGCCAGCAGCAGACTAGAAACCGGGGAGCTGTTTTTT
TRBD1	14	NA	TRBJ1-2	TRBV4-1	CASSQDWTGAGYTF	TGCGCCAGCAGCCAGGATTGGACAGGGGCTGGCTACACCTTC
NA	15	NA	TRBJ1-1	TRBV9	CASSVGRGWDTEAFF	TGTGCCAGCAGCGTAGGTAGGGGGTGGGACACTGAAGCTTTCTTT
TRBD1	15	NA	TRBJ1-1	TRBV10-2	CASIPTGGLGTEAFF	TGCGCCAGCATTCCCACAGGGGGCCTGGGCACTGAAGCTTTCTTT
NA	13	NA	TRBJ1-2	TRBV28	CASSLGAPGGYTF	TGTGCCAGCAGTCTGGGGGCGCCTGGCGGCTACACCTTC
TRBD2	14	NA	TRBJ2-3	TRBV27	CASRLAGDFDTQYF	TGTGCCAGCCGACTAGCGGGAGATTTTGATACGCAGTATTTT
NA	13	NA	TRBJ1-1	TRBV30	CAWTGMMNTEAFF	TGTGCCTGGACGGGAATGATGAACACTGAAGCTTTCTTT
NA	14	NA	TRBJ2-7	TRBV5-6	CASSLEGAAYEQYF	TGTGCCAGCAGCTTGGAAGGGGCGGCCTACGAGCAGTACTTC
TRBD1	14	NA	TRBJ1-1	TRBV5-4	CASSFPRQGARAFF	TGTGCCAGCAGCTTCCCCCGACAGGGAGCGCGAGCTTTCTTT
NA	13	NA	TRBJ2-5	TRBV2	CASTGHPQETQYF	TGTGCCAGCACCGGACACCCGCAAGAGACCCAGTACTTC
TRBD1	14	NA	TRBJ1-2	TRBV7-3	CASSLNSGGGGYTF	TGTGCCAGCAGCTTAAACTCAGGGGGCGGGGGCTACACCTTC
NA	15	few	TRBJ1-5	TRBV18	CASSPTTGSNQPQHF	TGTGCCAGCTCACCTACGACAGGTAGCAATCAGCCCCAGCATTTT
NA	13	NA	TRBJ1-2	TRBV18	CASSPRREEGYTF	TGTGCCAGCTCACCAAGGCGGGAGGAAGGCTACACCTTC
NA	13	NA	TRBJ1-5	TRBV28	CASDYRGNQPQHF	TGTGCCAGCGACTACAGGGGCAATCAGCCCCAGCATTTT
TRBD2	15	NA	TRBJ2-1	TRBV11-2	CASSPGTSNHNEQFF	TGTGCCAGCAGCCCCGGGACTAGTAACCACAATGAGCAGTTCTTC
TRBD1	13	NA	TRBJ2-7	TRBV6-5	CASGTGEWDEQYF	TGTGCCAGCGGGACAGGCGAGTGGGACGAGCAGTACTTC
TRBD1	15	NA	TRBJ2-1	TRBV5-4	CASSFRQGFHNEQFF	TGTGCCAGCAGTTTCCGACAGGGGTTTCACAATGAGCAGTTCTTC